The clone carrying this T cell receptor (beta chain) was seen ten or more times. Arm-PCR with iRepertoire HTBI primers amplified the CDR3 regions for these TCR beta libraries. TCRdb redid the calling of the multiplex PCR reads with MiXCR, one entry per CDR3 protein. The data show 400,000 to 550,000 distinct CDR3 sequences, roughly 17% seen once. This entry is derived from a study of regulatory T cells in long-lasting Graves disease. Indicated time point: newly diagnosed GD, antithyroid drugs for less than 3 months. PBMC RNA was the source of the TCR library. This CDR3 region has 14 residues. CDR1 is LGHDT, CDR2 YNNKEL, per germline (reference sequence). V trimming: 3 bases; J trimming: 4 bases; junction bases outside the gene matches: 4. This sample also belongs to another study, concerning T cells in Graves' hyperthyroidism and ophthalmopathy.

V gene TRBV3-1 combines with J gene TRBJ1-1, with 8 bases identical to TRBD1. This sequence was found in a woman in her 30s with Graves disease. The material sequenced was peripheral blood mononuclear cells (PBMCs), taken at new diagnosis, from a patient treated with antithyroid drugs. This CDR3 reads CASSHRQGSTEAFF. The CDR3 DNA sequence: TGTGCCAGCAGCCATCGACAGGGGAGCACTGAAGCTTTCTTT.